The text below deals with one TCR beta chain. No cognate antigen has been identified for it. No base-level quality is on record; no much larger clone is a single base apart. Libraries came from multiplex PCR. The sequencing machine was an Illumina HiSeq 4000. To build TCR beta libraries, CDR3 regions were amplified by Arm-PCR using iRepertoire HTBI primers. Before sequencing, the PCR products went through gel purification. The paper's processing steps were these. Gene usage analysis of CDR3 amino acid clonotypes relied on the approximately 60 TRBV and 13 to 15 TRBJ segments identified across samples. COPE and FqMerger were used to merge filtered high-quality paired reads into contigs. Contigs were aligned with BLAST to IMGT TRBV, TRBD and TRBJ reference genes, and CDR3 was defined per IMGT. Highly expanded clones were defined as clonotypes with a frequency above 0.1%. Shannon entropy was used to measure repertoire diversity, and the Gini coefficient was used to measure V-J evenness. A clonotype found in more than one individual was treated as public. Clones were called with MiXCR by TCRdb after fastp trimmed the public reads at Q25, and only in-frame beta chains were retained. Rows are unified per CDR3 protein, each entry keeping the most common DNA and genes. TCRdb's processing, not the authors' own work, is the source of the V and J calls. This sample is represented by under 500,000 distinct CDR3 sequences; around 20% of them were singletons. Over 7.5% of the sample is in the top ten clones.

The data are from a study of regulatory T cells in long-lasting Graves disease (dated by TCRdb to about 2021). Study-wide context: Persistent Graves' disease was defined as persistently positive TSH receptor autoantibodies together with antithyroid drug treatment for over 5 years. Patients with persistent Graves' disease were compared with patients with newly diagnosed Graves' disease using TCR sequencing and RNA sequencing of peripheral blood. A total of 33 samples underwent TCR sequencing: 13 from persistent and some 20 from newly diagnosed Graves' disease patients. In the clinical cohort, patients with persistent Graves' disease had used antithyroid drugs for an average of about 10 years. The study was conducted in China and was registered as a clinical trial. The full study reports these points: TRBV28, TRBJ1-2 and TRBJ2-5 were preferentially used in persistent disease, while TRBV20-1 and TRBJ2-1 were favored in newly diagnosed disease. The study examined only peripheral blood because the primary lesion, thyroid tissue, could not be accessed. Sequencing and analysis were restricted to the TCR beta chain. The small sample size was acknowledged by the authors as a limitation that may reduce accuracy. Patients with persistent disease shared more public clonotypes (fewer than 3,000) than newly diagnosed patients did (more than 900). Compared with newly diagnosed patients, persistent Graves' disease patients had lower TCR Shannon entropy and fewer highly expanded clones, which suggests clonal expansion.

CDR1 and CDR2, per the germline V gene, are SGHDN and FVKESK. V lost 9 bases and J lost 5 bases; the stretch between them is 22 bases long. The CDR3 measures 15 amino acids from cysteine to phenylalanine. Here the CDR3 DNA is all that survives: 45 bases in frame from base 1. What this sample's time point label stands for: persistent/refractory GD, antithyroid drugs over 5 years with positive TRAb. For both TCR sequencing and RNA sequencing, RNA was extracted from PBMCs using TRIzol. Graves' disease was diagnosed according to American Thyroid Association guidelines. Patients for the study were recruited at an endocrinology department in Xi'an, China. Each patient gave approximately 9 milliliters of peripheral blood, collected in an EDTA anticoagulant tube. PBMCs were isolated by Ficoll Paque Plus density gradient separation without further T cell sorting. RNA quality was checked with an Agilent 2100 Bioanalyzer and agarose gel, and concentration with a NanoDrop 2000.

The sequence was obtained from a female donor with Graves disease. Sequencing used peripheral blood mononuclear cells (PBMCs), obtained when the disease was refractory, from a patient treated with antithyroid drugs. The V gene is TRBV14 and the J gene is TRBJ2-5; no confident D gene assignment can be made. The CDR3 corresponds to CASSPTARPGETQYF. The sequence in DNA is TGTGCCAGTTCCCCTACAGCGCGGCCTGGGGAGACCCAGTACTTC. Outside the CDR3, residues come from the reference TRBV14 and TRBJ2-5 proteins, so the full variable domain is: EAGVTQFPSHSVIEKGQTVTLRCDPISGHDNLYWYRRVMGKEIKFLLHFVKESKQDESGMPNNRFLAERTGGTYSTLKVQPAELEDSGVYFCASSPTARPGETQYFGPGTRLLVL.